The T cell receptor (beta chain) under discussion was sequenced for a study of blood T cell repertoires in COVID-19. Study-level background: Some COVID-19 samples were acute and others convalescent; all came from the United States, Italy and Spain. In each case, the material was cDNA or gDNA derived from T cells, B-cell-depleted T cells, or PBMCs.

This CDR3 is 15 amino acids long. Trimming pared 0 bases from V and 6 bases from J, leaving 12 bases between. Germline-derived CDR1 and CDR2 are SGHRS and YFSETQ. Per the authors' pipeline: Nucleated cell number was recorded as an estimate derived from reference gene primer amplification. This table comes from immunoSEQ multiplex PCR, and its TCRdb copy is limited to in-frame clones, with some not included. The V and J calls and clone size come from that table; D and trimming were worked out from the DNA. Of about 320,000 clones listed, approximately 85% were seen once; the top ten hold approximately 7.6%.

Input material: peripheral blood. This clonotype was obtained from a human donor in a cohort sampled during active COVID-19. The chain couples TRBV5-1 to TRBJ2-2, with D perhaps TRBD2 (5 bases). The CDR3 DNA sequence: TGCGCCAGCAGCTTGGGCGCGGGTATACCCGGGGAGCTGTTTTTT. Translating gives CASSLGAGIPGELFF.